This entry describes one T cell receptor beta chain. This specimen comes from a study of shared clonotypes between healthy human individuals. Trimming pared 4 bases from V and 5 bases from J, leaving 12 bases between. Germline V gene data show CDR1 as LNHDA and CDR2 as SQIVND (reference sequence). This CDR3 contains 14 residues. Original data processing: For the immunoSEQ data, sequences were junction-only without quality scores, so filtering differed. The method was immunoSEQ multiplex PCR; TCRdb's version includes in-frame clones alone and lacks a portion of them. The DNA gave D and trimming, while V, J and clone size come from that table. The sample consists of a few million clones, under 95% of them appearing once.

The clonotype was recovered from a man aged 18 to 35 in good health. Some clones in this sample may be carry-over from other donors' samples. The V call is TRBV19, the J call TRBJ1-5; weak D call: TRBD1 (5 bases). What was sequenced was naive CD4+ T cells from PBMCs. Subset described: CD45RA+ positively selected. DNA of the CDR3: TGTGCCAGTAGTAGGGGACTCCAAGATCAGCCCCAGCATTTT. As protein: CASSRGLQDQPQHF.